This T cell receptor (beta chain) is drawn from a study of blood T cell repertoires in COVID-19. Study information: Sources were T cells, B-cell-depleted T cells, or PBMCs; the material itself was cDNA or gDNA.

Original analysis: Scientists estimated how many nucleated cells there were by amplifying reference gene primers. Sequencing was performed with immunoSEQ multiplex PCR; in TCRdb, only in-frame clones are kept and a portion is missing. V and J calls and clone size are as listed in that table; D and trimming were resolved from the DNA. This table has tens of thousands of clones, 90% appearing once. CDR1 and CDR2 (germline): SQVTM, ANQGSEA. V lost 2 bases to trimming and J lost 8 bases, with 15 bases between them. The CDR3 runs to 14 residues. Source material: peripheral blood. The TCR was taken from a human donor in a cohort sampled during active COVID-19. The chain has TRBV29-1 and TRBJ1-4; D is perhaps TRBD1 (6 bases). Here the CDR3 reads CSVEYPGVREKLFF. DNA for the CDR3: TGCAGCGTTGAATACCCAGGGGTCCGGGAAAAACTGTTTTTT.